A single sample gave rise to the 15 T cell receptor beta chains below, sequenced in a study of shared clonotypes between healthy human individuals. TCRdb's copy holds only in-frame clones and misses some; the assay was immunoSEQ multiplex PCR. The sample comprises roughly 2.6 million clones, about 92% of which are singletons, and roughly 0.14% rests with the top ten. Sequenced sample: naive CD4+ T cells sorted from blood. Subset denoted: CD45RA+ positively selected. The receptors here all came from a man aged 18 to 30 in good health.

V is TRBV5-1 and J is TRBJ1-4; D unresolved. The CDR3 runs to 15 residues. The germline V gene encodes CDR1 SGHRS and CDR2 YFSETQ. Trimming took off 0 bases at V and 4 bases at J, with 10 bases between the two ends. Here the CDR3 reads CASSLGQALNEKLFF. The CDR3 nucleotides are TGCGCCAGCAGCTTGGGGCAGGCGCTTAATGAAAAACTGTTTTTT.

The chain employs TRBV5-1 and TRBJ2-3; TRBD2 is a possible D gene (5 bases). This CDR3 is 15 amino acids long. The germline gives CDR1 SGHRS, CDR2 YFSETQ. Trimming removed 0 bases from V and 0 bases from J, with 8 bases in between. The DNA of the CDR3 is TGCGCCAGCAGCTTGGGAGCGGCTAGCACAGATACGCAGTATTTT. Translation gives CASSLGAASTDTQYF.

This clone was observed once. The chain carries TRBV5-4 and TRBJ1-1; D perhaps matches TRBD1 (6 bases). From germline, CDR1 is SGHNT and CDR2 YYREEE (reference sequence). This CDR3 region has 15 residues. With 0 bases removed from V and 7 bases from J, the gap between germline ends came to 16 bases. CDR3 sequence (DNA): TGTGCCAGCAGCTTGGCAAGGAACAGGGAAAGTGAAGCTTTCTTT. It specifies CASSLARNRESEAFF.

This clone has a single count. The chain uses TRBV18 and TRBJ2-5; D is unclear. This CDR3 is 16 amino acids long. Per the germline V gene, CDR1 is KGHSH and CDR2 is LQKENI. The V and J ends lost 3 bases and 2 bases respectively, with 16 bases between them. This chain's CDR3 is CASSPTIGREQETQYF. DNA for the CDR3: TGTGCCAGCTCACCTACAATAGGACGCGAACAAGAGACCCAGTACTTC.

The V call is TRBV2, the J call TRBJ1-1; perhaps TRBD1 as D (6 bases). V lost 8 bases, J lost 0 bases, and 10 bases lay in between. The germline CDR1 and CDR2 sequences are SNHLY and FYNNEI. This CDR3 has 13 amino acids. As DNA, the CDR3 is TGTGCCAGCCAGGGGACCTTGAACACTGAAGCTTTCTTT. Its translation is CASQGTLNTEAFF.

The table lists this clone with a count of one. The chain employs TRBV10-3 and TRBJ2-7, with D uncertain. V lost 11 bases, J lost 6 bases, and 11 bases lay in between. The CDR3 runs 10 residues. Germline assignment: CDR1 ENHRY and CDR2 SYGVKD. The CDR3 DNA is TGTGCCGCCGGAAAGGGCGAGCAGTACTTC. It is translated as CAAGKGEQYF.

This clone was observed once. This likely traces to a read error, being one base from a far larger clone. This sequence joins TRBV19 and TRBJ2-1, with 10 bases lining up with TRBD2. CDR1 and CDR2 from the germline V gene are LNHDA and SQIVND (reference sequence). The CDR3 is made up of 16 amino acids. Here the CDR3 reads CANSILGLASYNEQFF. The CDR3 nucleotides are TGTGCCAATAGTATCTTGGGACTAGCGTCCTACAATGAGCAGTTCTTC. The complete variable domain, with remaining parts taken from reference TRBV19 and TRBJ2-1, reads DGGITQSPKYLFRKEGQNVTLSCEQNLNHDAMYWYRQDPGQGLRLIYYSQIVNDFQKGDIAEGYSVSREKKESFPLTVTSAQKNPTAFYLCANSILGLASYNEQFFGPGTRLTVL.

This chain links TRBV29-1 with TRBJ2-5; D remains unclear. Trimming removed 4 bases at V and 2 bases at J, with 20 bases between. The CDR3 is 16 amino acids. Germline CDR1 is SQVTM and CDR2 is ANQGSEA. The CDR3 here is CSVGPPGGQRQETQYF. CDR3 nucleotides: TGCAGCGTTGGCCCGCCGGGCGGTCAGCGTCAAGAGACCCAGTACTTC.

The chain combines TRBV7-2 with TRBJ2-7; TRBD2 agrees at 11 bases. This CDR3 is 16 amino acids long. Losses at the gene ends were 5 bases for V and 2 bases for J; bases not matched to a gene: 8. Germline V gene data show CDR1 as SGHTA and CDR2 as FQGNSA. For the CDR3, the DNA is TGTGCCAGCAGCACGCACACTAGCGGGAGCACCTACGAGCAGTACTTC. Translation gives CASSTHTSGSTYEQYF.

In this sample, this clone turned up once. This chain joins TRBV11-2 and TRBJ1-1; 11 positions agree with TRBD1. The germline V gene encodes CDR1 SGHAT and CDR2 FQNNGV. V trimming: 3 bases; J trimming: 4 bases; junction bases outside the gene matches: 1. The length of the CDR3 is 14 residues. CDR3 in amino acids: CASSFGQGATEAFF. Written as DNA, the CDR3 is TGTGCCAGCAGCTTCGGACAGGGGGCCACTGAAGCTTTCTTT.

This rearrangement joins TRBV28 to TRBJ2-5; 10 nucleotides align to TRBD1. The J call may be incorrect, as the DNA end agrees better with TRBJ2-7. CDR3 size: 18 residues. Germline V gene data show CDR1 as MDHEN and CDR2 as SYDVKM. CDR3 region: CASSFPVGQGERAYEQYF. Here the CDR3 DNA reads TGTGCCAGCAGTTTTCCCGTAGGACAGGGGGAAAGGGCCTACGAGCAGTACTTC.

The gene calls are TRBV11-2 and TRBJ2-5; D is ambiguous. The ends were cut back, 7 bases at V and 2 bases at J, with 14 bases in the middle. The CDR3 length is 14 residues. CDR1 and CDR2 from the germline V gene are SGHAT and FQNNGV. In nucleotides, the CDR3 is TGTGCCAGCACCGTGAGTGGTAGACAAGAGACCCAGTACTTC. This sequence encodes CASTVSGRQETQYF.

This clone was counted once. The V call is TRBV28, the J call TRBJ2-1, with 8 nucleotides matching TRBD2. Germline V gene data show CDR1 as MDHEN and CDR2 as SYDVKM. CDR3 length: 14 residues. V gave up 0 bases and J gave up 13 bases; unmatched junction bases: 8. This CDR3 is CASSLWGAGEGQFF. The DNA for the CDR3 is TGTGCCAGCAGTTTATGGGGAGCGGGAGAGGGACAGTTCTTC.

For this clone: Within the sample, other DNA sequences also encode this same CDR3. This chain links TRBV30 with TRBJ1-6; weak D call: TRBD1 (6 bases). Germline V gene data show CDR1 as GTSNPN and CDR2 as SVGIG (reference sequence). The V end was cut by 0 bases, the J end by 0 bases, with 12 bases between. The CDR3 length is 17 residues. The CDR3 coding sequence is TGTGCCTGGAGTGTCGACAGGACTAGCTCCTATAATTCACCCCTCCACTTT. This translates into CAWSVDRTSSYNSPLHF.

The CDR3 coding sequence is TGTGCCAGCAGCAGGGGACTGATCTCTGGGGCCAACGTCCTGACTTTC. It specifies CASSRGLISGANVLTF. This sequence joins TRBV5-4 and TRBJ2-6; possibly TRBD2 for D (6 bases). Germline CDR1 reads SGHNT; CDR2 reads YYREEE (reference sequence). CDR3 length: 16 amino acids. V gave up 4 bases and J gave up 0 bases, with 11 bases separating them.